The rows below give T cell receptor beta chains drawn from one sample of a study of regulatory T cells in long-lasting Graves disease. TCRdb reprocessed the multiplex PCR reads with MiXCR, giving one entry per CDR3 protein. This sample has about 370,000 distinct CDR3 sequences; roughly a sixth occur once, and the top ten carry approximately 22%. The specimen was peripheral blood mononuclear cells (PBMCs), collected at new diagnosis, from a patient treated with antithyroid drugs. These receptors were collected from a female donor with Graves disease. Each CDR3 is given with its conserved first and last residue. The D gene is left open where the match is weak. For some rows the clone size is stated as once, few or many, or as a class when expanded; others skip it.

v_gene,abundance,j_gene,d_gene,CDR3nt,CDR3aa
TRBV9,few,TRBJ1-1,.,TGTGCCAGCAGCGTAGGACAGGCCACTGAAGCTTTCTTT,CASSVGQATEAFF
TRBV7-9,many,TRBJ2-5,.,TGTGCCAGCAGCAAGAACAGAGGGAAAGAGACCCAGTACTTC,CASSKNRGKETQYF
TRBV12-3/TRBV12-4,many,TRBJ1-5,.,TGTGCCAGCCTCCCAGGGACACACAATCAGCCCCAGCATTTT,CASLPGTHNQPQHF
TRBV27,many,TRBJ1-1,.,TGTGCCAGCAGTTTATCGGTTTTGTATCCCCGGGACACTGAAGCTTTCTTT,CASSLSVLYPRDTEAFF
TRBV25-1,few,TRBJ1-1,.,TGTGCCAGCAGTCCCCTCGGGGACCCAGCTCGTGAAGCTTTCTTT,CASSPLGDPAREAFF
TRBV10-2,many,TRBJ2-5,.,TGCGCCAGCAGTACGGGGCTGGAGACCCAGTACTTC,CASSTGLETQYF
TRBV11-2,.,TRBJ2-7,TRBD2,TGTGCCAGCAGCTTAGTAACTAGCGGGGGGGCCAACGAGCAGTACTTC,CASSLVTSGGANEQYF
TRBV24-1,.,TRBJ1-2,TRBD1,TGTGCCACCGGACAGGGGAAGGATGGCTACACCTTC,CATGQGKDGYTF
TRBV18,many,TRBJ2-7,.,TGTGCCAGCTCACGGACGGGCGACCAGCAGTACTTC,CASSRTGDQQYF
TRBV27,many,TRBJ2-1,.,TGTGCCAGCCCGAGCCGGGCAAGAATCTACAATGAGCAGTTCTTC,CASPSRARIYNEQFF
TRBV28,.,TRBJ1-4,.,TGTGCCAGCAGTGTCCGGGAAAAACTGTTTTTT,CASSVREKLFF
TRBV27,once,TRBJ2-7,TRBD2,TGTGCCAGCAGCGGACTAGCGGGAATGTACGAGCAGTACTTC,CASSGLAGMYEQYF
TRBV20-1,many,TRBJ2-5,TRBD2,TGCAGTGCCCTACCATACCTACTAGCGCGGGAGACCCAGTACTTC,CSALPYLLARETQYF
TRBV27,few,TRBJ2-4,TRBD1,TGTGCCAGCAGTCCACGGACAGGGCTAGCCAAAAACATTCAGTACTTC,CASSPRTGLAKNIQYF
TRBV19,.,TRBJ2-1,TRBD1,TGTGCCAGTAGTACCCGGACAGGGTCTAGGTCCTACAATGAGCAGTTCTTC,CASSTRTGSRSYNEQFF
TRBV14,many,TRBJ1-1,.,TGTGCCAGCAGCCAAGAGAAGTATTCGAGGACTGAAGCTTTCTTT,CASSQEKYSRTEAFF
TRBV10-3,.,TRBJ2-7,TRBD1,TGTGCCATCAGGCAGGGGGCTCTGACCTACGAGCAGTACTTC,CAIRQGALTYEQYF
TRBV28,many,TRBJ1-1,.,TGTGCCAGCAGCTTTATGAACACTGAAGCTTTCTTT,CASSFMNTEAFF
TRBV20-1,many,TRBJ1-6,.,TGCAGTGCTAAATTCGAGAATAATTCACCCCTCCACTTT,CSAKFENNSPLHF
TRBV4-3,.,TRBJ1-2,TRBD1,TGCGCCAGCAGCCAGACAGGGGGCAATGGCTACACCTTC,CASSQTGGNGYTF
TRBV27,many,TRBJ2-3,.,TGTGCCAGCGCGTACGGGGACCCGCGCACAGATACGCAGTATTTT,CASAYGDPRTDTQYF
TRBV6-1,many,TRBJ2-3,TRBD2,TGTGCCAGCACCCTACAGGCTAGCGGGGGTCACTACACAGATACGCAGTATTTT,CASTLQASGGHYTDTQYF
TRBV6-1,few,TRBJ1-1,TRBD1,TGTGCCAGTGCAACAGGGGAGACTGAAGCTTTCTTT,CASATGETEAFF
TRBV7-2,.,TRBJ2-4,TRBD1,TGTGCCAGCAGCCACCACCTCGGGACAGAAAACATTCAGTACTTC,CASSHHLGTENIQYF
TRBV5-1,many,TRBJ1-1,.,TGCGCCAGCAGCTGGGACACCCAGAACACTGAAGCTTTCTTT,CASSWDTQNTEAFF
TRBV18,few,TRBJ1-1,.,TGTGCCAGCTCACCGGGGTACACCGACATGAACACTGAAGCTTTCTTT,CASSPGYTDMNTEAFF
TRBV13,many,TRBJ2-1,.,TGTGCCAGCAGCTTAAAAGGTACTGGCCACAATGAGCAGTTCTTC,CASSLKGTGHNEQFF
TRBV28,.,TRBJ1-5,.,TGTGCCAGCAGCTTAGTAAGGGCAGGCAATCAGCCCCAGCATTTT,CASSLVRAGNQPQHF
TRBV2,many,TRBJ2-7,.,TGTGCCAGCAGTTTACCATCCTACGAGCAGTACTTC,CASSLPSYEQYF
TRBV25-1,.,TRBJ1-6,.,TGTGCCAGCCGGGGGGACTCACCCCTCCACTTT,CASRGDSPLHF
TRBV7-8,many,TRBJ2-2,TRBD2,TGTGCCAGCAGCCTCGGACTAGCGGGAGTCTCGAACACCGGGGAGCTGTTTTTT,CASSLGLAGVSNTGELFF
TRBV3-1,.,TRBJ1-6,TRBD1,TGTGCCAGCGCGCAGGGGGCTGGATCACCCCTCTACTTT,CASAQGAGSPLYF
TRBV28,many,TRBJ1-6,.,TGTGCCAGCAGTTTACGGGCAGGGGCCTTGGATTCACCCCTCCACTTT,CASSLRAGALDSPLHF
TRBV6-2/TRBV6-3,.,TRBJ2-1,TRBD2,TGTGCCAGCAGAACGACTAGCGGGGGCCCTGTCTACGAGCAGTTCTTC,CASRTTSGGPVYEQFF
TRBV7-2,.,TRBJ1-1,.,TGTGCCAGCAGCTTACCCTCGGAGGCTTGGGCCAGAGCTTTCTTT,CASSLPSEAWARAFF
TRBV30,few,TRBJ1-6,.,TGTGCCTGGAGTGTTAGGCAGGTCCCCCTCCACTTT,CAWSVRQVPLHF
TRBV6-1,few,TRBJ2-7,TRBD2,TGTGCCAGCAAGTTTGGACTAGAGCACGAGCAGTACTTC,CASKFGLEHEQYF
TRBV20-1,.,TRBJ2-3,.,TGCAGTGCTAGGGTCCCTAGGAAAGATACGCAGTATTTT,CSARVPRKDTQYF
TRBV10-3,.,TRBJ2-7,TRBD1,TGTGCCATCAGTGAGTCGACTCGAGGGGGCAGGTACAACGAGCAGTACTTC,CAISESTRGGRYNEQYF
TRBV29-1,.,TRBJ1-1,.,TGCAGCGCTGAAGAGGGGTTGAACACTGAAGCTTTCTTT,CSAEEGLNTEAFF
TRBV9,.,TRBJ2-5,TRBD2,TGTGCCAGCAGCCTCGGGACTAGCGGGGGGTTGGAGACCCAGTACTTC,CASSLGTSGGLETQYF
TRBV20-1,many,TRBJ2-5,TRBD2,TGCAGTGTTACAGCGGGAGGGATTGAGACCCAGTACTTC,CSVTAGGIETQYF
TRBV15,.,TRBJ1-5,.,TGTGCCACCAGCAGAGATTACTCGGAACAGCCCCAGCATTTT,CATSRDYSEQPQHF
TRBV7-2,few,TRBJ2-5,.,TGTGCCAGCAGCTTAGGCAGCGGGCGGACCCAAGAGACCCAGTACTTC,CASSLGSGRTQETQYF
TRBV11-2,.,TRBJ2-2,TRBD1,TGTGCCAGCAGCTTAGCCGGGACAGGGGGGACCGGGGAGCTGTTTTTT,CASSLAGTGGTGELFF
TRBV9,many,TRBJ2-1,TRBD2,TGTGCCAGCAGCGCCAAGGGACTAGGAAGGTTAAATGAGCAGTTCTTC,CASSAKGLGRLNEQFF
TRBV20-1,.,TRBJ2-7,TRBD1,TGCAGTGCTAGTGGCAGGGGGCACCACGAGCAGTACTTC,CSASGRGHHEQYF
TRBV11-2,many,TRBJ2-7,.,TGTGCCAGCAGCTTACTCAGGAGCTCCTACGAGCAGTACTTC,CASSLLRSSYEQYF
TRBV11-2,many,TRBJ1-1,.,TGTGCCAGCAGCTTTCCCCTCTTCGCGGCTGAAGCTTTCTTT,CASSFPLFAAEAFF
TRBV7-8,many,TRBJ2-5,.,TGTGCCAGCAGCTTAGCGCCCGGACTCACAGAGACCCAGTACTTC,CASSLAPGLTETQYF
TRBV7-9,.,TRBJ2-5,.,TGTGCCAGCAGCGGACCTACGGTGGGGAGCCAGTACTTC,CASSGPTVGSQYF
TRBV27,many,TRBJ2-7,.,TGTGCCAGCAGCCCGCCGGGACCCTCCTACGAGCAGTACTTC,CASSPPGPSYEQYF